One and the same sample provided the 13 T cell receptor beta chains below, sequenced in a study of T cell changes during pregnancy in multiple sclerosis. Generated by immunoSEQ multiplex PCR, the TCRdb table keeps only in-frame clones and is missing some. The sample lists 100,000 or so clones; about nine tenths were seen once. Sequencing used peripheral blood, obtained in the second trimester of pregnancy. All receptors derive from a female donor with multiple sclerosis, enrolled in a pregnancy study.

The chain is built from TRBV5-1 and TRBJ2-1; D possibly corresponds to TRBD2 (6 bases). The CDR3 length is 12 residues. Germline V gene sequence: CDR1 SGHRS, CDR2 YFSETQ. Deletions cut 7 bases from V and 6 bases from J, with 11 bases between. CDR3 protein: CASGRDFNEQFF. Here the CDR3 DNA reads TGCGCCAGCGGCCGGGACTTCAATGAGCAGTTCTTC. The full variable domain, completed using reference TRBV5-1 and TRBJ2-1, is KAGVTQTPRYLIKTRGQQVTLSCSPISGHRSVSWYQQTPGQGLQFLFEYFSETQRNKGNFPGRFSGRQFSNSRSEMNVSTLELGDSALYLCASGRDFNEQFFGPGTRLTVL.

This chain uses TRBV15 with TRBJ2-2; TRBD1 matches 9 bases. Germline values: CDR1 LNHNV, CDR2 YYDKDF (reference sequence). With V trimmed by 1 base and J by 4 bases, 7 bases remained unmatched. This CDR3 is built from 17 residues. CDR3 loop: CATSRVVGTGSTGELFF. In DNA form, the CDR3 reads TGTGCCACCAGCAGAGTGGTGGGGACAGGGTCCACCGGGGAGCTGTTTTTT.

This clone was recorded only once. The gene calls are TRBV27 and TRBJ2-1; 9 bases line up with TRBD2. J lost 15 bases, V lost 7 bases, and 13 bases had no gene match. CDR1 is MNHEY, CDR2 SMNVEV, per germline (reference sequence). The CDR3 totals 13 residues. CDR3 in DNA: TGTGCCAGCAAAATGTTTGCGGGAGGGCCTTGGTTCTTC. Translation: CASKMFAGGPWFF.

The rearrangement uses TRBV29-1 and TRBJ2-1; no reliable D call. Germline CDR1 is SQVTM and CDR2 is ANQGSEA. Trimming shortened V by 6 bases and J by 0 bases, and 12 bases separated the two germline ends. This CDR3 comprises 14 residues. The CDR3 sequence: CSVLGSGSYNEQFF. In DNA form, the CDR3 reads TGCAGCGTCCTTGGTAGTGGCTCCTACAATGAGCAGTTCTTC.

The rearrangement joins TRBV27 to TRBJ2-5; D may be TRBD2 (5 bases). The CDR3 spans 17 residues. Between the trimmed V and J ends, which lost 3 bases and 3 bases, there was a span of 20 bases. CDR1 MNHEY and CDR2 SMNVEV come from the germline V gene (reference sequence). The CDR3 nucleotides read TGTGCCAGCAGTTTTTTTTTGCCCGAACGGGGTGAAGAGACCCAGTACTTC. Its translation is CASSFFLPERGEETQYF.

The chain employs TRBV5-6 and TRBJ2-5, with no clear D. CDR1 is SGHDT and CDR2 is YYEEEE in the germline V gene. Trimming removed 0 bases from V and 1 base from J, with 4 bases in between. The CDR3 runs to 13 residues. Here the CDR3 reads CASSLGLQETQYF. Here the CDR3 DNA reads TGTGCCAGCAGCTTGGGGCTCCAAGAGACCCAGTACTTC.

The chain uses TRBV5-6 and TRBJ2-1; TRBD2 matches 8 bases. The CDR3 consists of 13 residues. Looked up from germline, CDR1 is SGHDT and CDR2 is YYEEEE. The V and J ends lost 4 bases and 16 bases, in that order; junction bases with no gene match: 13. CDR3 protein: CASSPPGTRVQFF. The DNA for the CDR3 is TGTGCCAGCAGCCCTCCCGGGACTAGGGTCCAATTCTTC.

The table lists this clone with a few counts. The J gene is TRBJ2-3, the V gene TRBV9; D is ambiguous. The CDR3 extends over 13 amino acids. V lost 0 bases and J 1 base, leaving 3 bases between the germline ends. Germline V gives CDR1 SGDLS, CDR2 YYNGEE. The CDR3 region has the DNA TGTGCCAGCAGCGTAGCTGGCACAGATACGCAGTATTTT. It codes for CASSVAGTDTQYF. Full variable domain (remainder filled in from reference TRBV9 and TRBJ2-3): DSGVTQTPKHLITATGQRVTLRCSPRSGDLSVYWYQQSLDQGLQFLIQYYNGEERAKGNILERFSAQQFPDLHSELNLSSLELGDSALYFCASSVAGTDTQYFGPGTRLTVL.

The sample holds one count of this clone. The DNA of the CDR3 is TGTGCCAGCAGCTTAGGGCAGGGGCCAGCCTACGAGCAGTACTTC. Its protein is CASSLGQGPAYEQYF. The rearrangement uses TRBV7-8 and TRBJ2-7, with a possible D match to TRBD1 (6 bases). V lost 1 base, J lost 2 bases, and 12 bases lay in between. Germline values: CDR1 SGHVS, CDR2 FQNEAQ. The CDR3 runs 15 residues.

The chain recombines TRBV7-2 with TRBJ2-7; 12 nucleotides align to TRBD2. This CDR3 region has 17 residues. Germline CDR1 SGHTA, CDR2 FQGNSA. V lost 4 bases to trimming and J lost 3 bases; unmatched junction nucleotides: 10. The CDR3 protein is CASSSPLLAGGNYEQYF. CDR3 bases: TGTGCCAGCAGCTCACCCTTACTAGCGGGAGGCAACTACGAGCAGTACTTC.

The V and J genes are TRBV28 and TRBJ2-7, with D perhaps TRBD2 (5 bases). Germline CDR1 and CDR2: MDHEN and SYDVKM. V lost 7 bases and J lost 3, with 16 bases in between. This CDR3 contains 14 residues. The chain's CDR3 is CASNRGGGFYEQYF. The CDR3 DNA is TGTGCCAGCAACCGGGGTGGCGGCTTCTACGAGCAGTACTTC.

The rearrangement links TRBV28 to TRBJ2-1, with TRBD2 matching 9 bases. V dropped 3 bases and J dropped 8; count of bases not matched to a gene: 8. Looked up from germline, CDR1 is MDHEN and CDR2 is SYDVKM. The CDR3 loop spans 15 amino acids. CDR3 residues: CASSFWREREDEQFF. CDR3 nucleotide sequence: TGTGCCAGCAGTTTCTGGAGGGAGCGGGAGGATGAGCAGTTCTTC.

This clone has a single count. This rearrangement joins TRBV5-1 to TRBJ2-3, with 8 nucleotides matching TRBD2. CDR3 length equals 16 residues. The germline gives CDR1 SGHRS, CDR2 YFSETQ. The V and J ends lost 1 base and 2 bases, in that order; junction bases with no gene match: 6. CDR3 residues: CASSLQAGAYTDTQYF. In nucleotides, the CDR3 is TGCGCCAGCAGCTTGCAAGCGGGAGCCTACACAGATACGCAGTATTTT.